This T cell receptor beta chain was obtained from a study of fetal regulatory T cell absence and autoimmunity. V lost 4 bases to trimming and J lost 0 bases; unmatched junction nucleotides: 6. Germline lookup yields CDR1 SGHTA and CDR2 FQGNSA. The CDR3 covers 16 residues. A remark on this clone: The antigen remains undetermined.

The study, taken as a whole, reports: In IPEX, the enrichment was taken to support antigen-driven autoimmunity before birth.

Sequenced by immunoSEQ multiplex PCR; TCRdb stores in-frame clones only, minus some. The profile shows 95,000 or so clones, 55% to 75% of them singletons. The chain has TRBV7-2 and TRBJ2-1; TRBD2 aligns across 7 bases. This clonotype was obtained from a male donor with IPEX syndrome. Sequenced input: pancreas tissue. The CDR3 is CASSSSGVSSYNEQFF. CDR3 DNA sequence: TGTGCCAGCAGCTCTAGCGGAGTGAGCTCCTACAATGAGCAGTTCTTC.